Below, 18 T cell receptor beta chains from the same sample are listed, as sequenced in a study of blood T cells in healthy people across ages. A second PCR, run for roughly 7 to 12 cycles, used a sample-barcoded 5' primer plus a J-beta primer mix. TCRdb fed the 5' RACE reads into MiXCR, producing one record per CDR3 protein. The table records hundreds of thousands of distinct CDR3 sequences, less than 60% of them present only once. Material: blood. These receptors were obtained from an elderly man in good health.

V and J are TRBV3-1 and TRBJ2-7; TRBD1 aligns across 11 bases. Germline V gene data show CDR1 as LGHDT and CDR2 as YNNKEL (reference sequence). Trimming removed 6 bases from V and 1 base from J; junction bases left unmatched: 14. There are 18 residues in the CDR3. CDR3 nucleotide sequence: TGTGCCAGCAGACCCAGGACAGGGGGCGGTCAGAGTTCCTACGAGCAGTACTTC. Its protein product is CASRPRTGGGQSSYEQYF.

The sample holds one count of this clonotype. The chain couples TRBV20-1 to TRBJ2-5; either TRBD1 or TRBD2 may supply D (5 bases each). The J call is in doubt because the DNA end fits TRBJ2-7 better. Per germline, CDR1 DFQATT and CDR2 SNEGSKA (reference sequence). The CDR3 contains 15 residues. The CDR3 DNA reads as TGCAGTGCTGGGGACCGGGACCCGAGGATCCACGAGCAGTACTTC. It yields the protein CSAGDRDPRIHEQYF.

V is TRBV20-1 and J is TRBJ2-1; D gene unclear. CDR1 DFQATT and CDR2 SNEGSKA come from the germline V gene (reference sequence). V was cut by 0 bases and J by 5 bases, with 8 bases left in between. CDR3 length: 13 residues. The CDR3 spells CSARDHLNNEQFF. The DNA for the CDR3 is TGCAGTGCTAGAGATCATCTAAACAATGAGCAGTTCTTC.

There are a few counts of this clonotype. In DNA form, the CDR3 reads TGTGCCAGCAGCGTAACCGGGACCATCAATGAGCAGTTCTTC. Translation: CASSVTGTINEQFF. V usage is TRBV9 and J usage is TRBJ2-1; D may match TRBD1 or TRBD2 (5 bases each). CDR3 length: 14 residues. V lost 1 base to trimming and J lost 6 bases, with 11 bases between them. The germline V gene encodes CDR1 SGDLS and CDR2 YYNGEE.

The gene calls are TRBV28 and TRBJ2-1; 8 bases line up with TRBD2. Trimming cost V 3 bases and J 5 bases; bases outside gene matches: 9. The CDR3 sequence is 16 residues long. Germline V gene data show CDR1 as MDHEN and CDR2 as SYDVKM. In DNA, the CDR3 is TGTGCCAGCAGTTTTATGCGCGGGAGGACTAACAATGAGCAGTTCTTC. Amino acids: CASSFMRGRTNNEQFF.

The chain links TRBV6-2 or TRBV6-3 to TRBJ2-7; either TRBD1 or TRBD2 may fit D (5 bases each). CDR1 MNHEY and CDR2 SVGEGT come from the germline V gene. CDR3 length equals 15 residues. Trimming pared 8 bases from V and 4 bases from J, leaving 21 bases between. This chain's CDR3 is CASSLSGTRGYEQYF. In DNA form, the CDR3 reads TGTGCCAGCTCATTATCGGGTACTAGGGGATACGAGCAGTACTTC.

This clonotype appeared a few times. The rearrangement uses TRBV28 and TRBJ2-3, with D possibly matching TRBD2 (6 bases). This CDR3 has 16 amino acids. Germline values: CDR1 MDHEN, CDR2 SYDVKM. Between the trimmed V and J ends, which lost 7 bases and 2 bases, there was a span of 19 bases. CDR3 DNA sequence: TGTGCCAGCACCCGACCCCCGGGACTTTTCACAGATACGCAGTATTTT. This sequence encodes CASTRPPGLFTDTQYF.

This clonotype occurred a few times. The chain is built from TRBV6-5 and TRBJ2-1, with D perhaps matching TRBD1 (5 bases). V was clipped by 5 bases and J by 3 bases, with 14 bases between them. CDR1 and CDR2 (germline): MNHEY, SVGAGI. This CDR3 contains 15 residues. The CDR3 here is CASSAGQNLYNEQFF. As DNA, the CDR3 is TGTGCCAGCAGTGCCGGACAAAACCTCTACAATGAGCAGTTCTTC.

The genes are TRBV7-9 and TRBJ2-3; D perhaps matches TRBD2 (6 bases). V gave up 7 bases and J gave up 1 base, with 15 bases separating them. Germline V gene sequence: CDR1 SEHNR, CDR2 FQNEAQ (reference sequence). The CDR3 consists of 15 residues. Here the CDR3 reads CASISGTGGTDTQYF. In DNA, the CDR3 is TGTGCCAGCATATCCGGGACTGGAGGCACAGATACGCAGTATTTT.

This clonotype was seen many times. Possible read error: a much larger clone is one base away. The rearrangement joins TRBV14 to TRBJ2-1; tentative D call: TRBD1 (5 bases). The end of the DNA is better explained by TRBJ2-7, so the J call may be wrong. The CDR3 consists of 14 residues. CDR1 SGHDN and CDR2 FVKESK come from the germline V gene. DNA of the CDR3: TGTGCCAGCAGCCAAGGGGGCCCCTACAATGAGCAGTACTTC. Translation: CASSQGGPYNEQYF.

The chain has TRBV3-1 and TRBJ2-2; 10 bases map to TRBD2. The germline V gene has CDR1 LGHDT and CDR2 YNNKEL (reference sequence). The CDR3 runs 16 residues. J lost 0 bases, V lost 3 bases, and 1 base had no gene match. The CDR3 coding sequence is TGTGCCAGCAGCCACACTAGCGGGGCGAACACCGGGGAGCTGTTTTTT. Amino acids: CASSHTSGANTGELFF.

The chain joins TRBV11-3 to TRBJ2-1, with no clear D. The V end lost 4 bases, the J end lost 8 bases, and 18 bases lay between the germline ends. The CDR3 extends over 15 amino acids. Germline V lookup: CDR1 SGHNT, CDR2 YENEEA. CDR3 in DNA: TGTGCCAGCAGCTCCCCTAAGGTTCAGACCCATGAGCAGTTCTTC. Its protein is CASSSPKVQTHEQFF.

This clonotype was counted only a few times. The rearrangement joins TRBV5-1 to TRBJ2-5; D remains ambiguous. There are 15 residues in the CDR3. V was shortened by 0 bases and J by 0 bases, with 9 bases between the two germline ends. The germline CDR1 and CDR2 sequences are SGHRS and YFSETQ. The CDR3 DNA is TGCGCCAGCAGCTTGGCATCGGCTTACCAAGAGACCCAGTACTTC. Encoded protein: CASSLASAYQETQYF. Full variable domain (remainder filled in from reference TRBV5-1 and TRBJ2-5): KAGVTQTPRYLIKTRGQQVTLSCSPISGHRSVSWYQQTPGQGLQFLFEYFSETQRNKGNFPGRFSGRQFSNSRSEMNVSTLELGDSALYLCASSLASAYQETQYFGPGTRLLVL.

Comment on this clonotype: Being one base from a much bigger clone, this may be a read error. The V gene is TRBV20-1, the J gene TRBJ2-5; 13 bases map to TRBD2. The J call may be wrong; the DNA end is better matched by TRBJ2-7. Germline V gives CDR1 DFQATT, CDR2 SNEGSKA (reference sequence). The CDR3 has 13 residues. The CDR3 sequence: CSARTSGSCEQYF. CDR3 coding DNA: TGCAGTGCTCGGACTAGCGGGAGTTGCGAGCAGTACTTC.

The CDR3 nucleotides are TGTGCCAGCAGTTTAGAGTTGTCGGTGACTTCCTACAATGAGCAGTTCTTC. This codes for CASSLELSVTSYNEQFF. This chain joins TRBV28 and TRBJ2-1, with D unclear. CDR3 length: 17 amino acids. V was shortened by 2 bases and J by 1 base, with 15 bases between the two germline ends. Looked up from germline, CDR1 is MDHEN and CDR2 is SYDVKM.

This clonotype was seen a handful of times. This sequence joins TRBV7-2 and TRBJ2-5; D is unresolved. Trimming removed 4 bases from V and 5 bases from J, with 17 bases in between. CDR3 size: 15 residues. The V gene's germline CDR1 is SGHTA and CDR2 FQGNSA. CDR3 nucleotide sequence: TGTGCCAGCAGCTCCCCACCGAGGAATGCGGAGACCCAGTACTTC. It yields the protein CASSSPPRNAETQYF.

V usage is TRBV20-1 and J usage is TRBJ1-1; the match to TRBD1 covers 9 bases. J gave up 1 base and V 6 bases, and 3 bases lay outside the gene matches. The CDR3 has 13 residues. The germline CDR1 and CDR2 sequences are DFQATT and SNEGSKA (reference sequence). The CDR3 coding sequence is TGCAGTGCGCTACAGGGGGCGAACACTGAAGCTTTCTTT. It translates to CSALQGANTEAFF.

This rearrangement joins TRBV7-2 to TRBJ2-7; maybe TRBD2 (6 bases). V dropped 5 bases and J dropped 5 bases, with 22 bases sitting between them. CDR3 length equals 16 residues. CDR1 is SGHTA, CDR2 FQGNSA, per germline. This CDR3 reads CASSPPSGLNVHEQYF. The CDR3 coding sequence is TGTGCCAGCAGCCCCCCGTCGGGACTCAACGTGCACGAGCAGTACTTC.